A selection of T cell receptor beta chains follows, all from one sample in a study of cytomegalovirus exposure and HLA in healthy donors. Produced via immunoSEQ multiplex PCR; TCRdb's table is partial and in-frame only. The table includes about 50,000 clones, around 70% detected once. Material for sequencing was PBMCs. These receptors were taken from a woman aged 50 to 60 in good health and CMV-seronegative. Each CDR3 is given without its conserved first and last residue. D genes are given only for firm matches. Clone size is not always given. Where it is, it says once, few, many or a class for expanded clones.

13	-	TRBV19	TRBJ2-2	-	ASKGGDTQGGELF
9	-	TRBV28	TRBJ1-2	-	ASRNSYGYT
12	TRBD2	TRBV7-2	TRBJ2-1	-	ASSRSGGATEQF
15	TRBD2	TRBV19	TRBJ2-7	-	ASSIEGTSGISYEQY
14	TRBD1	TRBV5-1	TRBJ1-4	-	ASSLWGTGEWEKLF
14	TRBD2	TRBV5-1	TRBJ2-3	-	ASSLEPSGRGDTQY
12	-	TRBV7-2	TRBJ2-5	-	ARPGGGDQETQY
13	-	TRBV27	TRBJ1-1	-	ASSSPQGQDTEAF
12	-	TRBV7-2	TRBJ2-7	-	ASSPGHTSYEQY
14	TRBD1	TRBV2	TRBJ1-3	-	ASIMTGASSGNTIY
13	TRBD1	TRBV19	TRBJ1-4	-	ASSIPMDRNEKLF
13	TRBD2	TRBV2	TRBJ2-1	-	ASPTQRGGRDEQF
13	-	TRBV7-3	TRBJ2-5	-	ASSLTYGGRETQY
12	-	TRBV19	TRBJ1-5	-	ASQQGVDGQPQH
11	-	TRBV29-1	TRBJ2-7	few	SVAVQGLNEQY
12	TRBD1	TRBV29-1	TRBJ2-1	-	SGTPGQGGHEQF
12	TRBD1	TRBV7-9	TRBJ2-7	once	ASSLADRVSKQY
14	TRBD2	TRBV7-6	TRBJ2-3	-	ASSRGRGGPTDTQY
9	-	TRBV20-1	TRBJ1-2	-	SVRGTYGYT
15	-	TRBV9	TRBJ2-3	-	ASSIPGLLRRTDTQY
10	-	TRBV9	TRBJ2-1	-	ASSLAGGEQF
12	TRBD2	TRBV9	TRBJ2-1	-	ASSVGLAGIEQF
15	TRBD2	TRBV2	TRBJ2-2	-	ASSEELAGGGTGELF
13	-	TRBV10-2	TRBJ2-1	-	ASSRASVGHNEQF
12	-	TRBV5-8	TRBJ1-5	once	ASSIGAGDQPQH
12	TRBD1	TRBV6-5	TRBJ1-2	once	ASRRSGTDDGYT
13	TRBD1	TRBV28	TRBJ2-5	-	ASSSSGTGLWTQY
12	-	TRBV4-1	TRBJ1-2	-	ASSQDASLYGYT
12	-	TRBV9	TRBJ2-3	-	ASSVANRADTQY
15	-	TRBV5-8	TRBJ2-1	-	ASSLPTHTDSHNEQF
11	-	TRBV27	TRBJ2-7	-	ASSAQGSYEQY
13	-	TRBV7-2	TRBJ1-4	-	ASSPTGVGGEKLF
9	-	TRBV19	TRBJ1-1	-	ATLMGAEAF
11	-	TRBV29-1	TRBJ2-3	-	SVQASGTDTQY
12	TRBD1	TRBV28	TRBJ2-7	few	ASSRGQALGEQY
13	-	TRBV4-2	TRBJ1-1	-	ASSRSDSQNTEAF
13	TRBD2	TRBV25-1	TRBJ2-7	-	ASSEPGTRSDEQY
13	-	TRBV7-3	TRBJ2-5	-	ASSLSGAIQETQY
12	-	TRBV2	TRBJ2-7	few	ASRPTRTHYEQY
13	TRBD2	TRBV30	TRBJ2-6	-	AWSVREAGANVLT
12	-	TRBV19	TRBJ2-2	-	ASSKLENTGELF
13	TRBD1	TRBV14	TRBJ2-3	-	ASRPTGFVTDTQY
11	-	TRBV30	TRBJ1-1	-	AWSPSLNTEAF
17	TRBD2	TRBV5-1	TRBJ2-1	few	ASSLESLAGGGNYNEQF
13	TRBD1	TRBV28	TRBJ2-4	-	ASRTGQGTKNIQY
11	TRBD1	TRBV7-9	TRBJ2-5	-	ASNKGGGETQY
13	TRBD2	TRBV7-8	TRBJ2-7	-	ASSLDFSGRYEQY
14	TRBD2	TRBV7-8	TRBJ2-5	-	ASSPTMTSSQETQY
13	-	TRBV30	TRBJ2-1	-	AWSVGLAHDNEQF
12	TRBD1	TRBV7-2	TRBJ1-2	-	ASSLRDRDNGYT
13	TRBD2	TRBV10-3	TRBJ2-7	-	AISVRRGGEYEQY
15	-	TRBV7-6	TRBJ2-3	-	ASSSPIQVGWTDTQY